This T cell receptor (beta chain) was sequenced for a study of CD8+ T cells in alopecia areata listed by TCRdb under 2018. The study in broad terms: The treated patients, all with moderate-to-severe alopecia areata, were enrolled in an open-label pilot trial of oral tofacitinib given at 5 to 10 mg twice daily. Tofacitinib-treated patients had biopsies at baseline and at 4 and 24 weeks of treatment, with a later scalp biopsy in several patients. On the human side, TCRbeta sequencing was run on scalp tissue and on sorted CD4+ and CD8+ peripheral blood T cells from healthy controls and from alopecia areata patients with either patchy or totalis/universalis disease. Clonality in the scalp was compared among normal scalp (n=4), patchy alopecia areata scalp (n=8), and alopecia totalis/universalis scalp (n=8). RNA came from the PAXgene miRNA kit for fixed scalp, the miRNeasy kit for PBMCs, and the RNeasy kit for mouse skin. Patients stayed on tofacitinib for 6 to 18 months and then had 6 months of follow-up off drug so that delayed response and recurrence could be assessed. Amplification of TCRbeta CDR3 regions was done by immunoSEQ multiplex PCR using 35 Vbeta forward primers and 13 Jbeta reverse primers. High-throughput TCRbeta sequencing was used to examine T cell clonal expansion in alopecia areata in both the C3H/HeJ mouse model and human patients. The SALT score, which quantifies the percentage of affected scalp surface area, was used to measure disease severity in treated patients. The research as a whole found: Scalp TCR repertoire analysis is complicated because resident alphabeta T cells in normal human skin are also sequenced, whereas mouse skin is dominated by gammadelta T cells. Because the treated cohort was small and included a single nonresponder, larger studies are needed to assess links between baseline CD8+ expansion and response. With tofacitinib, both scalp clonality and the number of expanded CD8+ clones among the top 100 scalp clones went down significantly. Many expanded lesional clones persisted in scalp and blood during tofacitinib treatment, which may partly explain relapse after stopping treatment. Compared with normal scalp, lesional scalp had higher clonality and more expanded CD8+ clones, particularly in alopecia totalis/universalis, a pattern that suggests antigenic drive. TCR sequences shared between patients were less clear than in mice, possibly partly because of HLA diversity in the patient population.

The library was built by means of the immunoSEQ multiplex PCR assay. For TCR sequencing, RNA was extracted from every sample and reverse transcribed into cDNA to serve as template. SuperScript III was used to make first-strand cDNA, primed with a 2:1 mix of oligo-dT and random hexamers. A synthetic immune receptor repertoire was used to gauge amplification bias, and whatever bias remained was removed computationally. The study's processing was this. After raw reads were preprocessed to remove errors, the CDR3 was defined following IMGT conventions as running from the conserved cysteine to phenylalanine. Clonality was computed as 1 minus the Shannon entropy, with the entropy normalized by log2 of the number of productive unique TCRs. Scalp TCRbeta sequences were cross-referenced with sorted blood CD4 and CD8 repertoires so that the CD4 or CD8 identity of scalp clones could be inferred. Imported from immuneACCESS, the table was reduced by TCRdb to in-frame sequences with V and J called. These copies leave out some clones; in studies compared against another copy, an unresolved V gene accounts for under half, and the cause of the remainder is not known. Clonal size and the V and J genes are those of that table, whereas D and trimming came from the DNA. A total of 200,000 to 250,000 clones appear in this sample, about 64% of them only once. The top ten hold 4% to 4.5% of the sample.

Measured from the cysteine to the phenylalanine, the CDR3 is 13 residues long. Only the CDR3 portion is preserved as DNA: 39 bases, with reading frame beginning at the first base. CDR1 and CDR2 are read off the germline V gene as MGHDK and SYGVNS. V is shortened by 8 bases, J by 0 bases, and the region joining them spans 8 bases. As to this clone: The clone's antigen remains unknown. Base qualities were left out, and no much larger clone turns up one base away.

The time point label, read with the paper, signifies: roughly 27 days on oral tofacitinib. This specimen's treatment or condition label, interpreted: oral pan-JAK inhibitor, 5-10 mg twice daily. From alopecia areata patients, peripheral blood was collected along with lesional scalp punch biopsies. PBMCs were isolated by density centrifugation and stained for CD3, CD4 and CD8, after which CD4+ and CD8+ T cells were sorted on a FACSAria. The rearrangement joined TRBV25-1 to TRBJ2-1, with no confidently assigned D gene. Sequenced material: CD4+ T cells sorted from blood, taken at week 4, from a patient treated with tofacitinib. This TCR was recovered from a human donor with alopecia areata. This receptor carries the CDR3 CASRLSSYNEQFF. The DNA is as follows: TGTGCCAGCCGACTGAGCTCCTACAATGAGCAGTTCTTC.